This T cell receptor (beta chain) was recorded in a study of T-cell reconstitution after alpha-beta-depleted transplantation in children. Preparation of the TCRbeta library used unique molecular identifiers. TCRdb redid the calling of the PCR reads with MiXCR, one entry per CDR3 protein. The sample lists about 350,000 distinct CDR3 sequences, 13% occurring once. This clonotype was detected a few times. This receptor was obtained from a human donor who donated a stem cell graft to a child with Fanconi anemia. Specimen: PBMCs, collected from the stem cell graft.

The CDR3, as DNA: TGTGCCAGCAGTCTACTGACGGGACAGGGGGCTGGGGAGCAGTACTTC. Residues: CASSLLTGQGAGEQYF. V usage is TRBV7-9 and J usage is TRBJ2-7; 12 nucleotides agree with TRBD1. The J segment lost 7 bases and the V segment lost 6 bases, leaving 13 bases of the junction unmatched. The CDR3 sequence is 16 residues long. The germline V gene has CDR1 SEHNR and CDR2 FQNEAQ (reference sequence).